What follows is one T cell receptor (beta chain) and its context. Its antigen remains unidentified. This record belongs to a study of T cells expressing NK-cell markers. The study, taken as a whole, reports: What remained unclear was the HCMV specificity of expanded NKG2C+ T cell clones.

TCRdb reprocessed the 5' RACE reads, keeping one entry per CDR3 protein, no DNA. This sample's table has roughly 390,000 distinct CDR3 sequences. The CDR3 sequence is 16 residues long. Germline V lookup: CDR1 MGHRA, CDR2 YSYEKL. The sequencing input was blood T cells: a sorted CD56 or NKG2C T cell subset, CD4+ or CD8+ T cells, or bulk PBMC T cells (not recorded which). The V gene is TRBV4-1, the J gene TRBJ1-5; TCRdb reports TRBD1, a call that lacks DNA to check it against. The TCR comes from a woman between 50 and 59 years old in good health. The CDR3 here is CASSQEGRWGDQPQHF.